The 32 T cell receptor beta chains below were found in one sample sequenced in a study of control samples from healthy donors and cancer patients. Measured with immunoSEQ multiplex PCR; TCRdb has only the in-frame clones, and not every one. The data contain 70,000 to 95,000 clones, 80% to 95% of them singletons. Input material: blood. Every receptor here comes from a woman aged 25-40 years in good health.

The genes are TRBV15 and TRBJ2-6; 7 nucleotides agree with TRBD1. The CDR3 has 16 amino acids. The V gene's germline CDR1 is LNHNV and CDR2 YYDKDF (reference sequence). V trimming: 2 bases; J trimming: 2 bases; junction bases outside the gene matches: 3. CDR3 in amino acids: CATSRPQGAGANVLTF. The CDR3 nucleotides are TGTGCCACCAGCAGACCCCAGGGGGCTGGGGCCAACGTCCTGACTTTC. Combining the CDR3 with reference TRBV15 and TRBJ2-6 gives the whole variable domain DAMVIQNPRYQVTQFGKPVTLSCSQTLNHNVMYWYQQKSSQAPKLLFHYYDKDFNNEADTPDNFQSRRPNTSFCFLDIRSPGLGDTAMYLCATSRPQGAGANVLTFGAGSRLTVL.

This chain uses TRBV14 with TRBJ1-5, with unresolved D. The V end lost 1 base, the J end lost 5 bases, and 6 bases lay between the germline ends. CDR1 is SGHDN, CDR2 FVKESK, per germline. The CDR3 extends over 13 amino acids. The CDR3 DNA sequence: TGTGCCAGCAGCCAAGTCGGGGATCAGCCCCAGCATTTT. This translates into CASSQVGDQPQHF.

The chain has TRBV4-1 and TRBJ2-5; 7 nucleotides line up with TRBD1. CDR3 length: 16 residues. The V and J ends lost 0 bases and 2 bases, in that order; junction bases with no gene match: 6. Germline V CDR1 and CDR2: MGHRA, YSYEKL. CDR3 nucleotides: TGCGCCAGCAGCCAAGATGGAAGGGGGCCACAAGAGACCCAGTACTTC. Amino acids: CASSQDGRGPQETQYF.

V gene TRBV2 combines with J gene TRBJ2-5; 8 nucleotides line up with TRBD2. Trimming took 7 bases from V and 5 from J; bases not matched to a gene: 6. The germline CDR1 and CDR2 sequences are SNHLY and FYNNEI. The CDR3 sequence is 13 residues long. CDR3 nucleotide sequence: TGTGCCAGCACACGGGAGGGCCGGGAGACCCAGTACTTC. This sequence encodes CASTREGRETQYF.

J is TRBJ2-3 and V is TRBV14; 7 bases line up with TRBD1. The J segment lost 5 bases and the V segment lost 0 bases, leaving 5 bases of the junction unmatched. Germline V lookup: CDR1 SGHDN, CDR2 FVKESK. CDR3 size: 15 residues. The CDR3 nucleotides are TGTGCCAGCAGCCAAGATCGAGGGGGCAGAGATACGCAGTATTTT. The encoded protein is CASSQDRGGRDTQYF.

The J gene is TRBJ1-2, the V gene TRBV27; tentatively, D is TRBD1 (5 bases). Trimming pared 3 bases from V and 7 bases from J, leaving 9 bases between. This CDR3 has 12 residues. Germline values: CDR1 MNHEY, CDR2 SMNVEV (reference sequence). CDR3 nucleotides: TGTGCCAGCAGTTTTCAGGGAATTGGCTACACCTTC. The encoded protein is CASSFQGIGYTF.

This rearrangement joins TRBV5-5 to TRBJ1-4; 8 bases agree with TRBD1. The CDR3 totals 18 residues. Trimming at V came to 5 bases and at J to 8 bases, leaving 20 bases not matched to a gene. Germline V gene lookup returns CDR1 SGHKS and CDR2 YYEKEE (reference sequence). The CDR3 loop reads CASRHFRDRRKLGEKLFF. The DNA for the CDR3 is TGTGCCAGCAGGCATTTCCGGGACAGGCGGAAACTGGGGGAAAAACTGTTTTTT. Full variable domain (remainder filled in from reference TRBV5-5 and TRBJ1-4): DAGVTQSPTHLIKTRGQQVTLRCSPISGHKSVSWYQQVLGQGPQFIFQYYEKEERGRGNFPDRFSARQFPNYSSELNVNALLLGDSALYLCASRHFRDRRKLGEKLFFGSGTQLSVL.

The rearrangement joins TRBV5-1 to TRBJ2-2, with D perhaps TRBD2 (7 bases). Trimming took off 7 bases at V and 2 bases at J, with 15 bases between the two ends. The germline CDR1 and CDR2 sequences are SGHRS and YFSETQ. The CDR3 covers 15 residues. For the CDR3, the DNA is TGCGCCAGCGGTTCTAGGGGGGGAAACACCGGGGAGCTGTTTTTT. Protein sequence: CASGSRGGNTGELFF.

A few counts support this clone. The chain is built from TRBV3-1 (or the pseudogene TRBV3-2) and TRBJ1-5; D unclear. This CDR3 spans 14 amino acids. V was shortened by 0 bases and J by 2 bases, with 5 bases between the two germline ends. The germline V gene encodes CDR1 LGHDT and CDR2 YNNKEL (reference sequence). The CDR3, as DNA: TGTGCCAGCAGCCAAGAAGTGGGCAATCAGCCCCAGCATTTT. It encodes CASSQEVGNQPQHF.

This clone was picked up one time. CDR3 protein: CASSPSQGNYGYTF. In DNA form, the CDR3 reads TGTGCCAGCTCACCGTCACAGGGGAACTATGGCTACACCTTC. V usage is TRBV18 and J usage is TRBJ1-2; TRBD1 matches 7 bases. J gave up 2 bases and V 3 bases, and 3 bases lay outside the gene matches. Germline CDR1 is KGHSH and CDR2 is LQKENI. The CDR3 extends over 14 amino acids.

The chain has TRBV5-1 and TRBJ2-7; D is perhaps TRBD1 (6 bases). Looked up from germline, CDR1 is SGHRS and CDR2 is YFSETQ. Between the trimmed V and J ends, which lost 3 bases and 2 bases, there was a span of 15 bases. The CDR3 has 15 residues. The CDR3 nucleotides read TGCGCCAGCAGCTGGGCACAGGGAGTAGCCTACGAGCAGTACTTC. This translates into CASSWAQGVAYEQYF.

With regard to this clone: The identical CDR3 is also encoded by other nucleotide sequences in the sample. The V gene is TRBV7-9, the J gene TRBJ1-4, with TRBD1 as a possible D gene (5 bases). Germline V gene sequence: CDR1 SEHNR, CDR2 FQNEAQ (reference sequence). The V end lost 0 bases, the J end lost 0 bases, and 8 bases lay between the germline ends. This CDR3 spans 16 amino acids. CDR3 in DNA: TGTGCCAGCAGCTTAGCAGGGACCTCAACTAATGAAAAACTGTTTTTT. Protein product: CASSLAGTSTNEKLFF. Full variable domain (outside the CDR3, taken from reference TRBV7-9 and TRBJ1-4): DTGVSQNPRHKITKRGQNVTFRCDPISEHNRLYWYRQTLGQGPEFLTYFQNEAQLEKSRLLSDRFSAERPKGSFSTLEIQRTEQGDSAMYLCASSLAGTSTNEKLFFGSGTQLSVL.

V gene TRBV12-3 or TRBV12-4 combines with J gene TRBJ2-1; tentatively, D is TRBD2 (5 bases). The V end was cut by 1 base, the J end by 15 bases, with 10 bases between. The CDR3 totals 11 residues. The CDR3 DNA sequence: TGTGCCAGCAGTTTAGGAGGGTTCGGGTTCTTC. This gives the protein CASSLGGFGFF.

The chain carries TRBV30 and TRBJ1-6, with 8 bases that match TRBD1. The CDR3 runs to 14 residues. Unmatched junction bases numbered 7, after V lost 7 bases and J lost 5 bases. The V gene's germline CDR1 is GTSNPN and CDR2 SVGIG (reference sequence). The CDR3 coding sequence is TGTGCCTCGCTCACAGGGGGGAATAATTCACCCCTCCACTTT. Its protein product is CASLTGGNNSPLHF.

CDR3 sequence reads: CAISGLADEQFF. In DNA, the CDR3 is TGTGCCATCAGTGGCTTAGCGGATGAGCAGTTCTTC. This rearrangement joins TRBV10-3 to TRBJ2-1; TRBD2 might be the D (6 bases). The V end was cut by 4 bases, the J end by 8 bases, with 9 bases between. There are 12 residues in the CDR3. The V gene's germline CDR1 is ENHRY and CDR2 SYGVKD.

A note on this clone: At the DNA level, this CDR3 is encoded by other sequences in the same sample as well. V and J are TRBV5-1 and TRBJ2-5; TRBD2 agrees at 8 bases. Germline assignment: CDR1 SGHRS and CDR2 YFSETQ. This CDR3 has 15 residues. Trimming removed 8 bases from V and 5 bases from J; junction bases left unmatched: 14. CDR3 residues: CASRPGLGGGETQYF. The CDR3, as DNA: TGCGCCAGTCGGCCGGGCTTGGGCGGGGGGGAGACCCAGTACTTC.

The V gene is TRBV6-1, the J gene TRBJ1-2, with 7 bases lining up with TRBD1. Germline V CDR1 and CDR2: MNHNS, SASEGT. V dropped 5 bases and J dropped 3; count of bases not matched to a gene: 3. The CDR3 runs 13 residues. The CDR3 nucleotides are TGTGCCAGCAGTCCTACAGGGGACTATGGCTACACCTTC. It yields the protein CASSPTGDYGYTF.

This clone is a singleton in its sample. This chain links TRBV11-2 with TRBJ1-1; no clear D gene. Germline V CDR1 and CDR2: SGHAT, FQNNGV. Trimming took off 3 bases at V and 1 base at J, with 9 bases between the two ends. This CDR3 is 14 amino acids long. CDR3 residues: CASSFFEGNTEAFF. DNA of the CDR3: TGTGCCAGCAGCTTCTTTGAGGGGAACACTGAAGCTTTCTTT.

V is TRBV4-2 and J is TRBJ1-2, with D tentatively TRBD1 (5 bases). The CDR3 contains 16 residues. Germline CDR1 is LGHNA and CDR2 is YNFKEQ. V lost 2 bases, J lost 8 bases, and 21 bases lay in between. For the CDR3, the DNA is TGTGCCAGCAGCCAATTCGGGGGGAGCGAAAATGAGGGCTACACCTTC. It translates to CASSQFGGSENEGYTF.

The chain joins TRBV5-1 to TRBJ1-3; D not certain. The germline V gene has CDR1 SGHRS and CDR2 YFSETQ. Trimming pared 0 bases from V and 0 bases from J, leaving 7 bases between. The CDR3 is 15 amino acids. This chain's CDR3 is CASSLAATSGNTIYF. The CDR3 DNA reads as TGCGCCAGCAGCTTGGCCGCGACCTCTGGAAACACCATATATTTT.

The gene calls are TRBV2 and TRBJ1-2, with a weak D call TRBD1 (6 bases). Trimming left V 2 bases short and J 8 bases short, with 18 bases between. The CDR3 runs to 15 residues. Germline CDR1 and CDR2: SNHLY and FYNNEI. In nucleotides, the CDR3 is TGTGCCAGCAGTGAAAAGGTATACAGGGCCGGAGGCTACACCTTC. Amino acid sequence: CASSEKVYRAGGYTF.

The rearrangement joins TRBV15 to TRBJ1-2; 7 bases align to TRBD1. The CDR3 sequence is 13 residues long. Per the germline V gene, CDR1 is LNHNV and CDR2 is YYDKDF (reference sequence). Trimming removed 8 bases from V and 5 bases from J; junction bases left unmatched: 8. The CDR3 loop is CATWSRDSYGYTF. The CDR3 nucleotides read TGTGCCACCTGGTCCCGGGACAGTTATGGCTACACCTTC.

This chain joins TRBV7-3 and TRBJ1-3; D call uncertain. The V and J ends lost 5 bases and 0 bases respectively, with 11 bases between them. This CDR3 region has 15 residues. Germline values: CDR1 SGHTA, CDR2 FQGTGA. In DNA, the CDR3 is TGTGCCAGCAGCCCAAATACGGGCTCTGGAAACACCATATATTTT. This encodes CASSPNTGSGNTIYF.

The sample holds one count of this clone. The chain uses TRBV9 and TRBJ1-3; TRBD1 might be the D (6 bases). The germline V and J ends were trimmed by 0 bases and 5 bases, with 9 bases remaining between them. CDR1 and CDR2 from the germline V gene are SGDLS and YYNGEE. The CDR3 is 14 residues long. CDR3 protein: CASSVETGRNTIYF. The CDR3 coding sequence is TGTGCCAGCAGCGTAGAAACAGGGAGAAACACCATATATTTT. Using reference TRBV9 and TRBJ1-3 for the parts outside the CDR3, the full variable domain is DSGVTQTPKHLITATGQRVTLRCSPRSGDLSVYWYQQSLDQGLQFLIQYYNGEERAKGNILERFSAQQFPDLHSELNLSSLELGDSALYFCASSVETGRNTIYFGEGSWLTVV.

This clone showed up just a few times. The rearrangement joins TRBV6-5 to TRBJ2-5; tentatively, D is TRBD1 or TRBD2 (5 bases each). The CDR3 is made up of 14 amino acids. The V gene's germline CDR1 is MNHEY and CDR2 SVGAGI. V was clipped by 6 bases and J by 2 bases, with 13 bases between them. CDR3 protein: CASSPGRLQETQYF. CDR3 nucleotide sequence: TGTGCCAGCAGCCCGGGACGGCTACAAGAGACCCAGTACTTC.

J is TRBJ1-6 and V is TRBV28; D perhaps matches TRBD1 (5 bases). The CDR3 totals 15 residues. V was shortened by 6 bases and J by 7 bases, with 16 bases between the two germline ends. Germline assignment: CDR1 MDHEN and CDR2 SYDVKM. The CDR3, as DNA: TGTGCCAGCAGGCCTCGGGCAGGGAGGAATTCACCCCTCCACTTT. It yields the protein CASRPRAGRNSPLHF.

This clone was observed a single time. The CDR3, as DNA: TGTGCCAGCAGCCTCGGAGGGGGCGGTGGGAACGAGCAGTACTTC. Protein product: CASSLGGGGGNEQYF. The V call is TRBV5-6, the J call TRBJ2-7; D may be TRBD1 (7 bases). CDR1 and CDR2 from the germline V gene are SGHDT and YYEEEE. V lost 4 bases and J 5 bases, leaving 19 bases between the germline ends. The CDR3 runs to 15 residues.

The chain joins TRBV4-2 to TRBJ1-4; TRBD1 agrees at 11 bases. J was trimmed by 2 bases and V by 3 bases; bases with no gene match: 2. Germline V lookup: CDR1 LGHNA, CDR2 YNFKEQ. The CDR3 consists of 16 residues. The CDR3 loop is CASSQGQGVTNEKLFF. The CDR3 DNA is TGTGCCAGCAGCCAGGGACAGGGGGTTACTAATGAAAAACTGTTTTTT.

This chain uses TRBV7-6 with TRBJ2-1; 9 bases match TRBD1. Germline trimming cut 0 bases from V and 8 bases from J; bases unmatched to any gene: 5. The CDR3 is made up of 15 amino acids. Germline assignment: CDR1 SGHVS and CDR2 FNYEAQ. The CDR3 loop reads CASSLAGTGFDEQFF. CDR3 nucleotides: TGTGCCAGCAGCTTAGCGGGGACAGGGTTTGATGAGCAGTTCTTC.

The V call is TRBV7-6, the J call TRBJ1-2; D not certain. Trimming pared 0 bases from V and 8 bases from J, leaving 10 bases between. CDR3 length: 13 residues. Looked up from germline, CDR1 is SGHVS and CDR2 is FNYEAQ. CDR3 sequence (DNA): TGTGCCAGCAGCTTAGCGAGCGGAGACGGCTACACCTTC. Residues: CASSLASGDGYTF.

The V and J genes are TRBV5-1 and TRBJ1-2; 8 bases are a match to TRBD1. Germline lookup yields CDR1 SGHRS and CDR2 YFSETQ. V lost 0 bases and J lost 5; bases outside the gene matches: 3. The CDR3 has 14 residues. The CDR3 nucleotides read TGCGCCAGCAGCTTGGGGACAGGGTCTTATGGCTACACCTTC. It codes for CASSLGTGSYGYTF.

The CDR3 DNA follows: TGCGCCAGCAGCTTGGAATTGACAGGGCGTGGAGCTTTCTTT. Protein product: CASSLELTGRGAFF. This chain joins TRBV5-1 and TRBJ1-1, with 7 bases aligning to TRBD1. This CDR3 contains 14 residues. Germline loops: CDR1 SGHRS, CDR2 YFSETQ. The V gene end was trimmed by 0 bases and the J gene end by 10 bases; junction bases not matched to a gene: 9.